This T cell receptor beta chain was observed in a study of PD-1 blockade in classical Hodgkin lymphoma. Produced via immunoSEQ multiplex PCR; TCRdb's table is partial and in-frame only. The data contain 55,000 to 65,000 clones, roughly nine tenths of them singletons. Each patient's relapse followed autologous stem cell transplantation, and brentuximab vedotin exposure varied. This CDR3 has 14 amino acids. The germline V gene encodes CDR1 MDHEN and CDR2 SYDVKM. V was trimmed by 6 bases and J by 4 bases, leaving 10 bases between them. This clone was picked up a small number of times. This TCR came from a human donor with classical Hodgkin lymphoma. The chain carries TRBV28 and TRBJ2-6; no clear D gene. The sample in question was peripheral blood mononuclear cells (PBMCs), obtained at baseline. DNA of the CDR3: TGTGCCAGCAGCTCAATATACGGGGCCAACGTCCTGACTTTC. Protein product: CASSSIYGANVLTF.